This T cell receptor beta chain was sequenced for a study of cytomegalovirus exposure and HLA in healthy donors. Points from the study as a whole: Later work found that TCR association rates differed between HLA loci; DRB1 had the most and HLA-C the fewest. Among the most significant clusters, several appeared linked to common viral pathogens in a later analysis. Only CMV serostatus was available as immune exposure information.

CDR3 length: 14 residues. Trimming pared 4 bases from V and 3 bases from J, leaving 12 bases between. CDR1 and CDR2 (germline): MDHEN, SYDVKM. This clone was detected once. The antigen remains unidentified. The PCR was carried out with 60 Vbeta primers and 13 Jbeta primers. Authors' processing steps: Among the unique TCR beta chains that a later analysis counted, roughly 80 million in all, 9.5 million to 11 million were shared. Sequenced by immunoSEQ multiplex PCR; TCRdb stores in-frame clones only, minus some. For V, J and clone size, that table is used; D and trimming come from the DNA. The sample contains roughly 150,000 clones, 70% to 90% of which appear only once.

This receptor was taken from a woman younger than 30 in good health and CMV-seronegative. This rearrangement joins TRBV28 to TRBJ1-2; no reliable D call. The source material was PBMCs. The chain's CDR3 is CASSSPGFDYGYTF. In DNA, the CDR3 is TGTGCCAGCAGTTCCCCGGGATTCGACTATGGCTACACCTTC.